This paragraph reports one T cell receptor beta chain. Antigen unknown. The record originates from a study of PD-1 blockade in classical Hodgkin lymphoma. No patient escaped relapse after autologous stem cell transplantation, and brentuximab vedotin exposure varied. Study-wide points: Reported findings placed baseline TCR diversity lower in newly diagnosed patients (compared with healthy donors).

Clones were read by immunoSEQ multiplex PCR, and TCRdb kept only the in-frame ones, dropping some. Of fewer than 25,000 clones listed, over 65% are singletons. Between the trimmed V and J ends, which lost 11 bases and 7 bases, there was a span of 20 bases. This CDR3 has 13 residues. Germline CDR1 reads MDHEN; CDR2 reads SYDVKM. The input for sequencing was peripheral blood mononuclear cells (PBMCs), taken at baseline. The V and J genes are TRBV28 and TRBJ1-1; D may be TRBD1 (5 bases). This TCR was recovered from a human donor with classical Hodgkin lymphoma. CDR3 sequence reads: CAAMPGTGLEAFF. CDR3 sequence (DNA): TGTGCCGCCATGCCGGGGACGGGGCTTGAAGCTTTCTTT.